This T cell receptor beta chain was retrieved from a study of blood T cell repertoires in COVID-19. The overall study: Researchers got acute and convalescent COVID-19 samples from the United States, Italy and Spain. T cells, B-cell-depleted T cells, or PBMCs supplied cDNA or gDNA.

The table came from immunoSEQ multiplex PCR; TCRdb's copy has only in-frame clones and leaves some out. The sample has approximately 460,000 clones; approximately 92% are singletons. V was trimmed by 1 base and J by 5 bases, leaving 16 bases between them. The CDR3 has 15 amino acids. Germline CDR1 SGHNT, CDR2 YYREEE (reference sequence). The receptor comes from a man younger than 35 with COVID-19, enrolled during active disease. The rearrangement joins TRBV5-4 to TRBJ2-7; TRBD2 might be the D (5 bases). Input material: peripheral blood. CDR3 DNA: TGTGCCAGCAGCTTGAAGGGAGATCTACGGAACGAGCAGTACTTC. The encoded protein is CASSLKGDLRNEQYF. Combining the CDR3 with reference TRBV5-4 and TRBJ2-7 gives the whole variable domain ETGVTQSPTHLIKTRGQQVTLRCSSQSGHNTVSWYQQALGQGPQFIFQYYREEENGRGNFPPRFSGLQFPNYSSELNVNALELDDSALYLCASSLKGDLRNEQYFGPGTRLTVT.